Here is one T cell receptor beta chain with its context. This CDR3 has 16 residues. Clones were sequenced by immunoSEQ multiplex PCR, and TCRdb holds only the in-frame ones, with some missing. Of 33,000 or so clones listed, roughly 92% are singletons. Unsorted cryopreserved PBMC were sequenced, averaging roughly 100,000 T cells per clinical donor. The data stem from a study of T cells in tuberculosis. Across the whole study: A South African cohort included IGRA-negative adolescents, latently infected IGRA-positive adolescents and adults with active tuberculosis.

This rearrangement joins TRBV21-1 to TRBJ1-3; whether TRBD1, the table's D call, matches the DNA was not checked. TRBV21-1 is labeled a pseudogene. This TCR was sampled from a donor aged 10 to 29 with latent tuberculosis or without tuberculosis infection. Sample: PBMCs. The CDR3 is CASSKEDREPGNTIYF. The CDR3 nucleotides are TGTGCCAGCAGCAAAGAGGACAGGGAACCTGGAAACACCATATATTTT.